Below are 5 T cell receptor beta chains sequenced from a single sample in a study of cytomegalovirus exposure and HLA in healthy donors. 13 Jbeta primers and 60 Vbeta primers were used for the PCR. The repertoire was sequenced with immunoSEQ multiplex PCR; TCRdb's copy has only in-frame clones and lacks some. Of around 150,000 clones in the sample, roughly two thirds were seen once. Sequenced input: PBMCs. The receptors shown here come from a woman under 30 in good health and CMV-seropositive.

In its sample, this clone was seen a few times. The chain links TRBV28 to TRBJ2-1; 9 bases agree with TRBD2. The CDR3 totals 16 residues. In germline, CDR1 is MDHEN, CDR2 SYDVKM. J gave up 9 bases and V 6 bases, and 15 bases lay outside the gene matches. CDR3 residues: CASRFTVLAGSGEQFF. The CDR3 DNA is TGTGCCAGCAGGTTCACTGTTCTAGCGGGATCAGGTGAGCAGTTCTTC.

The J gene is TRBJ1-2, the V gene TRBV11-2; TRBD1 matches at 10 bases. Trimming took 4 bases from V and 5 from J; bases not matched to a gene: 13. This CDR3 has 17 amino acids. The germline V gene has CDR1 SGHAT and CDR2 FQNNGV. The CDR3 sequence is CASSSRATGGLVYGYTF. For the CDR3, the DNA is TGTGCCAGCAGCTCTCGTGCGACAGGGGGCCTAGTTTATGGCTACACCTTC.

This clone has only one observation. The CDR3 loop is CASSEGTGGWSDTQYF. CDR3 in DNA: TGTGCCAGCAGTGAAGGGACAGGGGGGTGGTCAGATACGCAGTATTTT. This chain links TRBV25-1 with TRBJ2-3; 11 nucleotides align to TRBD1. The V segment lost 2 bases and the J segment 4 bases; nucleotides outside the gene matches: 5. CDR1 and CDR2 from the germline V gene are MGHDK and SYGVNS. The CDR3 has 16 residues.

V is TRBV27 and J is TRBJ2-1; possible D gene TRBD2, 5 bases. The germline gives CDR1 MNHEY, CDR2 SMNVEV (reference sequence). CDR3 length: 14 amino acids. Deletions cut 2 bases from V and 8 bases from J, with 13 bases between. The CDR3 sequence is CASSLTEGRDEQFF. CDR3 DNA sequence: TGTGCCAGCAGTTTAACTGAGGGCCGGGATGAGCAGTTCTTC.

CDR3 residues: CAWSSPAGDTDTQYF. Written as DNA, the CDR3 is TGTGCCTGGAGTTCTCCAGCGGGGGACACAGATACGCAGTATTTT. This rearrangement joins TRBV30 to TRBJ2-3, with 8 bases fitting TRBD2. The CDR3 is 15 amino acids. With 2 bases clipped from V and 2 bases from J, the junction kept 6 bases outside the gene matches. CDR1 and CDR2 (germline): GTSNPN, SVGIG (reference sequence).